Reported below is one T cell receptor beta chain. With 2 bases clipped from V and 0 bases from J, the junction kept 9 bases outside the gene matches. The CDR3 totals 18 residues. In the original workflow: Counts of nucleated cells, estimated from reference gene primer amplification, were obtained. Libraries were prepared by immunoSEQ multiplex PCR; TCRdb keeps only in-frame clonotypes and omits some of them. That table gives V, J and clone size, and the DNA gave D and trimming. The sample carries about 180,000 clones, 65% to 90% recorded once. The data derive from a study of blood T cell repertoires in COVID-19. The overall study: Samples of COVID-19 (acute and convalescent) were obtained from the United States, Italy and Spain. T cells, B-cell-depleted T cells, or PBMCs supplied cDNA or gDNA.

The TCR sequence derives from a man aged 50 to 60 with active or convalescent COVID-19. The sequenced sample was peripheral blood. J is TRBJ1-5 and V is TRBV23-1; 8 nucleotides match TRBD1. TRBV23-1 is assigned to the ORF class and has an uncertain function. CDR3 sequence: CASSQEDRGNYSNQPQHF. Written as DNA, the CDR3 is TGCGCCAGCAGTCAAGAAGACAGGGGAAATTATAGCAATCAGCCCCAGCATTTT.